One and the same sample provided the 7 T cell receptor beta chains below, sequenced in a study of vaccination and CD4 T cells after COVID-19 (dated 2022 in TCRdb). The receptor library was made with PCR. The sequencing machine was an Illumina iSeq 100. DNA from cultured CD4+ T cells was subjected to TCR sequencing with the Oncomine TCR Beta short-read assay at the Johns Hopkins FTIC core. TCRdb reanalyzed the raw reads on its own, using fastp at Q25 for trimming and MiXCR for clone calling, and kept in-frame beta chains. Each entry is one CDR3 protein sequence, shown with its most common DNA and genes. In all, the sample holds 13,000 or so distinct CDR3 sequences, and less than 60% of those were seen once. 15% to 20% of the sample lies in the top ten. These receptors have no known antigen. The treatment or condition tag for this specimen amounts to: roughly 10-day PBMC culture with coronavirus spike peptide pools or control peptides (ViraFEST assay).

The source material was CD4+ T cells from blood, cultured in vitro. These receptors originate from a human donor who had recovered from COVID-19.

The J gene is TRBJ2-5, the V gene TRBV30; D remains ambiguous. V was clipped by 2 bases and J by 4 bases, with 14 bases between them. The CDR3 consists of 14 residues. The V gene's germline CDR1 is GTSNPN and CDR2 SVGIG (reference sequence). CDR3 coding DNA: TGTGCCTGGAGTAAGCAAGGGCCGATAGAGACCCAGTACTTC. This translates into CAWSKQGPIETQYF.

This sequence joins TRBV10-2 and TRBJ2-7; TRBD2 aligns across 7 bases. Germline loops: CDR1 WSHSY, CDR2 SAAADI. The ends lost 0 bases at V and 2 bases at J; junction bases unmatched: 1. The CDR3 is made up of 14 amino acids. CDR3 in amino acids: CASSESGTTYEQYF. The CDR3 DNA reads as TGCGCCAGCAGTGAGTCCGGGACTACCTACGAGCAGTACTTC.

This clonotype was seen more than once but under ten times. The chain has TRBV24-1 and TRBJ1-5; 7 nucleotides align to TRBD1. CDR1 and CDR2 from the germline V gene are KGHDR and SFDVKD. The CDR3 runs to 15 residues. Germline trimming cut 5 bases from V and 1 base from J; bases unmatched to any gene: 4. For the CDR3, the DNA is TGTGCCACCAGTGGCAAGGGGGCGAGCAATCAGCCCCAGCATTTT. Translating it yields CATSGKGASNQPQHF.

This chain links TRBV15 with TRBJ1-1; D uncertain. This CDR3 comprises 14 residues. The germline V and J ends were trimmed by 0 bases and 8 bases, with 13 bases remaining between them. Germline V gene sequence: CDR1 LNHNV, CDR2 YYDKDF (reference sequence). CDR3 amino acids: CATSRDLEQREAFF. The CDR3 bases are TGTGCCACCAGCAGAGATCTGGAACAGAGAGAAGCTTTCTTT.

This rearrangement joins TRBV27 to TRBJ1-1; tentative D call: TRBD1 (5 bases). Trimming removed 3 bases at V and 0 bases at J, with 8 bases between. The CDR3 totals 14 residues. Germline loops: CDR1 MNHEY, CDR2 SMNVEV (reference sequence). The CDR3 DNA reads as TGTGCCAGCAGTTTTGGGGGAATGAACACTGAAGCTTTCTTT. As protein: CASSFGGMNTEAFF.

This clonotype was counted a few times. The V and J genes are TRBV6-1 and TRBJ1-1; possibly TRBD1 for D (5 bases). Germline V gene data show CDR1 as MNHNS and CDR2 as SASEGT. Deletions cut 6 bases from V and 4 bases from J, with 21 bases between. CDR3 length: 16 residues. CDR3 residues: CASSPPGGGLATEAFF. The DNA for the CDR3 is TGTGCCAGCAGCCCCCCGGGTGGGGGGTTGGCCACTGAAGCTTTCTTT.

Turning to this clonotype: Mismatch with germline at one junction end may stem from a read error. The chain links TRBV19 to TRBJ2-1, with TRBD2 matching over 7 bases. Germline assignment: CDR1 LNHDA and CDR2 SQIVND (reference sequence). The CDR3 has 13 amino acids. Here the CDR3 reads CACSPLTSHEQFF. The CDR3 DNA is TGTGCCTGTAGTCCTTTGACTAGCCATGAGCAGTTCTTC.